The entry below describes one T cell receptor (beta chain). The data are from a study of blood T cell repertoires in COVID-19. Study background: Acute and convalescent COVID-19 specimens originated in the United States, Italy and Spain. Sources were T cells, B-cell-depleted T cells, or PBMCs; the material itself was cDNA or gDNA.

The CDR3 has 15 amino acids. The germline V gene has CDR1 KGHSH and CDR2 LQKENI. V lost 3 bases to trimming and J lost 6 bases, with 17 bases between them. The authors' processing: Amplified reference gene primers provided the basis for estimating nucleated cell counts. Clones were read by immunoSEQ multiplex PCR, and TCRdb kept only the in-frame ones, dropping some. V and J calls and clone size are copied from that table; D and trimming were computed from the DNA. This table holds 100,000 to 130,000 clones, 60% to 85% found once. V gene TRBV18 combines with J gene TRBJ2-5, with TRBD1 as a possible D gene (6 bases). Sequencing was carried out using peripheral blood. The clonotype was recovered from a woman between 40 and 50 years old with acute or convalescent COVID-19. CDR3 in amino acids: CASSPVQGVIQTQYF. The CDR3 DNA follows: TGTGCCAGCTCACCGGTACAGGGTGTTATACAGACCCAGTACTTC.